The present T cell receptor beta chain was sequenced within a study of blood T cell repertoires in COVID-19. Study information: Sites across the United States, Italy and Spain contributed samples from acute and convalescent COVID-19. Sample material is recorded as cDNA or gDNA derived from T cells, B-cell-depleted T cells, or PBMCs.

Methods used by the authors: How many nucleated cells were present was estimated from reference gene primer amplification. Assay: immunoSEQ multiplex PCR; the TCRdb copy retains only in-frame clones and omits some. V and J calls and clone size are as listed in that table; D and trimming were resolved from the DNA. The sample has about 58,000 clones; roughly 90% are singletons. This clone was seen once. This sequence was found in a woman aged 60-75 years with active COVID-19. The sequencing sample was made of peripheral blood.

CDR3 loop: CASSWTSVSYNEQFF. DNA of the CDR3: TGCGCCAGCAGTTGGACTAGCGTCTCCTACAATGAGCAGTTCTTC. This rearrangement joins TRBV5-1 to TRBJ2-1, with TRBD2 identical over 9 bases. J lost 0 bases, V lost 5 bases, and 3 bases had no gene match. The CDR3 has 15 residues. CDR1 is SGHRS and CDR2 is YFSETQ in the germline V gene. Full variable domain (missing parts from reference TRBV5-1 and TRBJ2-1): KAGVTQTPRYLIKTRGQQVTLSCSPISGHRSVSWYQQTPGQGLQFLFEYFSETQRNKGNFPGRFSGRQFSNSRSEMNVSTLELGDSALYLCASSWTSVSYNEQFFGPGTRLTVL.